This passage covers 8 T cell receptor beta chains from one sample sequenced in a study of blood T cell repertoires in COVID-19. Profiling relied on immunoSEQ multiplex PCR, and the TCRdb table lists in-frame clones only, not all of them. Here the sample spans over 250,000 clones, 90% being singletons. What was sequenced was PBMCs or T cells enriched from blood (not recorded which). The receptors were gathered from a man in his 60s who had recovered from COVID-19.

As for this clone: Other DNA sequences in the same sample also yield this CDR3. This rearrangement joins TRBV5-4 to TRBJ1-2; tentative D call: TRBD1 (6 bases). The length of the CDR3 is 13 residues. CDR1 is SGHNT and CDR2 is YYREEE in the germline V gene (reference sequence). The V end was cut by 3 bases, the J end by 2 bases, with 8 bases between. The CDR3 sequence: CASSSTGNYGYTF. CDR3 coding DNA: TGTGCCAGCAGCTCGACAGGCAACTATGGCTACACCTTC.

The chain joins TRBV11-2 to TRBJ1-3, with TRBD1 as a possible D gene (5 bases). V was trimmed by 5 bases and J by 4 bases, leaving 27 bases between them. This CDR3 comprises 19 residues. Per germline, CDR1 SGHAT and CDR2 FQNNGV. CDR3 residues: CASSQPPVLEGRVGNTIYF. The CDR3 region has the DNA TGTGCCAGCAGCCAACCTCCGGTCTTGGAGGGGCGCGTCGGAAACACCATATATTTT.

This chain connects TRBV27 to TRBJ2-5, with D possibly being TRBD2 (7 bases). V gave up 6 bases and J gave up 5 bases, with 22 bases separating them. The germline V gene has CDR1 MNHEY and CDR2 SMNVEV (reference sequence). The CDR3 runs 16 residues. CDR3 residues: CASRPEGGGGWETQYF. The CDR3 DNA follows: TGTGCCAGCAGGCCCGAGGGAGGGGGTGGATGGGAGACCCAGTACTTC.

V gene TRBV5-8 combines with J gene TRBJ2-7; the D gene is possibly TRBD2 (6 bases). CDR1 and CDR2 from the germline V gene are SGHTS and YDEGEE. Trimming shortened V by 0 bases and J by 7 bases, and 17 bases separated the two germline ends. This CDR3 region has 15 residues. CDR3 in amino acids: CASSLAVRRGMEQYF. Written as DNA, the CDR3 is TGTGCCAGCAGCTTGGCCGTGCGGAGGGGTATGGAGCAGTACTTC. The whole variable domain, filled in from reference TRBV5-8 and TRBJ2-7, reads EAGVTQSPTHLIKTRGQQATLRCSPISGHTSVYWYQQALGLGLQFLLWYDEGEERNRGNFPPRFSGRQFPNYSSELNVNALELEDSALYLCASSLAVRRGMEQYFGPGTRLTVT.

J is TRBJ1-5 and V is TRBV18; TRBD1 might be the D (6 bases). V was cut by 5 bases and J by 4 bases, with 9 bases left in between. The CDR3 spans 13 residues. Germline V CDR1 and CDR2: KGHSH, LQKENI. Here the CDR3 reads CASSTDRNQPQHF. In nucleotides, the CDR3 is TGTGCCAGCTCAACGGACAGAAATCAGCCCCAGCATTTT.

CDR3 residues: CAWSSGNNSPLHF. The DNA for the CDR3 is TGTGCCTGGAGTAGCGGGAATAATTCACCCCTCCACTTT. The rearrangement links TRBV30 to TRBJ1-6; D gene uncertain. The CDR3 spans 13 residues. Between the trimmed V and J ends, which lost 2 bases and 5 bases, there was a span of 7 bases. Per germline, CDR1 GTSNPN and CDR2 SVGIG (reference sequence).

Regarding this clone: One junction end disagrees with the germline gene, perhaps due to a read error. This rearrangement joins TRBV7-7 to TRBJ2-5, with 7 bases that match TRBD1. The CDR3 is made up of 17 amino acids. The germline CDR1 and CDR2 sequences are SSHAT and FNYEAQ (reference sequence). The CDR3 DNA sequence: TGTGCTAGCAGCTTGTCCCCCTCTGAGGGACAGAAAGAGACCCAGTACTTC. It yields the protein CASSLSPSEGQKETQYF.

The rearrangement joins TRBV7-2 to TRBJ2-1; maybe TRBD2 (7 bases). Germline V gene lookup returns CDR1 SGHTA and CDR2 FQGNSA. V lost 0 bases, J lost 10 bases, and 13 bases lay in between. The CDR3 loop spans 14 amino acids. The CDR3 loop is CASSLAGGPREQFF. CDR3 nucleotide sequence: TGTGCCAGCAGCTTAGCGGGGGGGCCTAGAGAGCAGTTCTTC. Supplemented by reference TRBV7-2 and TRBJ2-1, the full variable domain reads GAGVSQSPSNKVTEKGKDVELRCDPISGHTALYWYRQSLGQGLEFLIYFQGNSAPDKSGLPSDRFSAERTGGSVSTLTIQRTQQEDSAVYLCASSLAGGPREQFFGPGTRLTVL.